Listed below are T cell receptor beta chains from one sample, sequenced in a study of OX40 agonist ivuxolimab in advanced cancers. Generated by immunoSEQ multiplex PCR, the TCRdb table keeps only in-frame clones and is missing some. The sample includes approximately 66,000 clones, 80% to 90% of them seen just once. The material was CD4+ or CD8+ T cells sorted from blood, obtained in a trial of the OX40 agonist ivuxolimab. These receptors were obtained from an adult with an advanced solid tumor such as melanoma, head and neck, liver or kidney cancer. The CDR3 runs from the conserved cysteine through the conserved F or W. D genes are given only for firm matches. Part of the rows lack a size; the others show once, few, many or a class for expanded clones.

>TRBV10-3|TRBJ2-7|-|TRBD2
CAIRDGLAGGNNEQYF
TGTGCCATCAGGGACGGACTAGCGGGGGGGAATAACGAGCAGTACTTC
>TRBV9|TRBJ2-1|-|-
CASSVALFGGNEQFF
TGTGCCAGCAGCGTAGCTTTATTTGGGGGGAATGAGCAGTTCTTC
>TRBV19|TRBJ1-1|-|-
CASSNPLGGVNTEAFF
TGTGCCAGTAGTAACCCTTTGGGGGGCGTGAACACTGAAGCTTTCTTT
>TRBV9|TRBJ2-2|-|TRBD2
CASSPSGTNTGELFF
TGTGCCAGCAGCCCGAGCGGGACGAACACCGGGGAGCTGTTTTTT
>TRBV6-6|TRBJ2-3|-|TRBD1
CASSWGQNTDTQYF
TGTGCCAGCAGTTGGGGACAGAACACAGATACGCAGTATTTT
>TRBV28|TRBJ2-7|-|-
CASSSYYEQYF
TGTGCCAGCAGCTCCTACTACGAGCAGTACTTC
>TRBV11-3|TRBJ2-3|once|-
CASSLPGVDTQYF
TGTGCCAGCAGCTTACCCGGGGTAGATACGCAGTATTTT
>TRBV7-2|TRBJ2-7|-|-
CASSLAGANYEQYF
TGTGCCAGCAGCTTAGCGGGGGCTAACTACGAGCAGTACTTC
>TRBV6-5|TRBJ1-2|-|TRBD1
CASSSTGTGYYGYTF
TGTGCCAGCAGTTCGACCGGGACAGGGTACTATGGCTACACCTTC
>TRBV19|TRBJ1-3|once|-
CASSPTRAGNTIYF
TGTGCCAGTAGTCCGACAAGGGCTGGAAACACCATATATTTT
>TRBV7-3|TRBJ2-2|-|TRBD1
CASSIQGATGELFF
TGTGCCAGCAGCATACAGGGGGCCACCGGGGAGCTGTTTTTT
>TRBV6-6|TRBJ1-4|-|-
CASTGQPGNEKLFF
TGTGCCAGCACCGGACAGCCTGGGAATGAAAAACTGTTTTTT
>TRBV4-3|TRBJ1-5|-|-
CASSLGPNNQPQHF
TGCGCCAGCAGCCTAGGACCCAACAATCAGCCCCAGCATTTT
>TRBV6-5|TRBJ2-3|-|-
CASSYLNSGSTQYF
TGTGCCAGCAGTTACTTAAATAGCGGTAGTACGCAGTATTTT
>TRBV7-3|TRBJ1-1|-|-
CASTPEGMNTEAFF
TGTGCCAGCACCCCAGAAGGCATGAACACTGAAGCTTTCTTT
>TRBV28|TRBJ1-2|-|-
CASSQYRVLGYGYTF
TGTGCCAGCAGTCAGTACAGGGTCCTCGGCTATGGCTACACCTTC
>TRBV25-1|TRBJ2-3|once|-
CASRGGTDTDTQYF
TGTGCCAGCAGAGGGGGGACCGACACAGATACGCAGTATTTT
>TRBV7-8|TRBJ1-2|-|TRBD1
CASSFGWDSGYGYTF
TGTGCCAGCAGCTTTGGATGGGACAGTGGCTATGGCTACACCTTC
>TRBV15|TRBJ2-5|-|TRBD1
CATSRAGTGQETQYF
TGTGCCACCAGCAGAGCCGGGACAGGACAAGAGACCCAGTACTTC
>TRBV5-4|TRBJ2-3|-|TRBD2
CASSTTSGGADTQYF
TGTGCCAGCAGCACAACTAGCGGGGGGGCAGATACGCAGTATTTT
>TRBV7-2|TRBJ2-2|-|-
CASSLDGGGIGELFF
TGTGCCAGCAGCTTAGACGGAGGGGGGATCGGGGAGCTGTTTTTT
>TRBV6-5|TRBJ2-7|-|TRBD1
CASTARTGVTYEQYF
TGTGCCAGCACAGCCCGGACAGGGGTGACCTACGAGCAGTACTTC
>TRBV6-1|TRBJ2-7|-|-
CASTRGVLGSYEQYF
TGTGCCAGCACCAGGGGGGTTCTCGGGAGCTACGAGCAGTACTTC
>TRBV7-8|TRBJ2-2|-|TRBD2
CASRPRLAGGTGELFF
TGTGCCAGCAGACCCCGACTAGCGGGGGGAACCGGGGAGCTGTTTTTT
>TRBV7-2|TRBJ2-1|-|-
CASSLAGGYYNEQFF
TGTGCCAGCAGCTTAGCGGGGGGCTACTACAATGAGCAGTTCTTC
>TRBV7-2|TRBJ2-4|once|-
CASSPFWVTSKAKNIQYF
TGTGCCAGCAGCCCTTTTTGGGTGACTAGTAAGGCCAAAAACATTCAGTACTTC
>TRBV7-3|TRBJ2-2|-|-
CASSSDRWSGELFF
TGTGCCAGCAGCTCGGATAGGTGGTCCGGGGAGCTGTTTTTT
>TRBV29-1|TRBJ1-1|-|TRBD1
CSVGGTVNTEAFF
TGCAGCGTTGGGGGGACAGTTAACACTGAAGCTTTCTTT
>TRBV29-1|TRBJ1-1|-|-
CSVTAFMNTEAFF
TGCAGCGTTACAGCGTTCATGAACACTGAAGCTTTCTTT
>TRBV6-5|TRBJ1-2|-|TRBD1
CASRRQGPTYGYTF
TGTGCCAGCAGGCGACAGGGGCCTACCTATGGCTACACCTTC
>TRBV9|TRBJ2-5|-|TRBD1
CASSVDRGDRETQYF
TGTGCCAGCAGCGTAGACAGGGGGGATAGAGAGACCCAGTACTTC
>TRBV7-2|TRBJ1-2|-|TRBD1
CASSPGTGFYGYTF
TGTGCCAGCAGCCCGGGGACAGGGTTCTATGGCTACACCTTC
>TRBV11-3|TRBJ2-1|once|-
CASSFGGEQFF
TGTGCCAGCAGCTTCGGGGGTGAGCAGTTCTTC
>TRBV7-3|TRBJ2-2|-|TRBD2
CASSLRGSGAGELFF
TGTGCCAGCAGCTTAAGGGGTAGCGGGGCCGGGGAGCTGTTTTTT
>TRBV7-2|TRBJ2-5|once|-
CASASGVAEETQYF
TGTGCCAGCGCATCCGGGGTAGCGGAAGAGACCCAGTACTTC
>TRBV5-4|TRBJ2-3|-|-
CASSFGGNLRADTQYF
TGTGCCAGCAGCTTTGGGGGCAATTTAAGGGCAGATACGCAGTATTTT
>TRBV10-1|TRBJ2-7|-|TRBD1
CASIRQGQPYEQYF
TGCGCCAGCATAAGACAGGGCCAACCCTACGAGCAGTACTTC
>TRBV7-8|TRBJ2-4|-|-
CASSLGGGAGNIQYF
TGTGCCAGCAGCTTAGGAGGGGGGGCGGGAAACATTCAGTACTTC
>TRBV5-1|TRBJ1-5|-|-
CASSLVGDLYQPQHF
TGCGCCAGCAGCTTGGTAGGGGACCTCTATCAGCCCCAGCATTTT
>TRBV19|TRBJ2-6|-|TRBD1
CASTPGTGGANVLTF
TGTGCCAGTACCCCGGGGACAGGTGGGGCCAACGTCCTGACTTTC
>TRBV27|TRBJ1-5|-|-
CASSKWGSNQPQHF
TGTGCCAGCAGTAAATGGGGGAGCAATCAGCCCCAGCATTTT
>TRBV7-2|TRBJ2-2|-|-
CASSPRSRGNTGELFF
TGTGCCAGCAGCCCTAGGAGTCGCGGGAACACCGGGGAGCTGTTTTTT